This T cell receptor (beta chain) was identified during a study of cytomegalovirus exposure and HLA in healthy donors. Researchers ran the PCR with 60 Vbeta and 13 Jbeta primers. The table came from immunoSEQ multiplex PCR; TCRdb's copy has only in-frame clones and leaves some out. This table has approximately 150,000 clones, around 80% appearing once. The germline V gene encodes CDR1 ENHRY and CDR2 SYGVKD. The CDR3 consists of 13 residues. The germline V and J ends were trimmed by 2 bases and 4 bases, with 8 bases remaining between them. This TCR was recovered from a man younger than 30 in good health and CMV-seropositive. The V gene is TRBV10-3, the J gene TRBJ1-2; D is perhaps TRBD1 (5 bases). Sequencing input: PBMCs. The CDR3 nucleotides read TGTGCCATCAGTGAGGGGAGGGGCTATGGCTACACCTTC. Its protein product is CAISEGRGYGYTF.